These T cell receptor beta chains were read from a single sample in a study of glioma-infiltrating T cells. TCRdb ran MiXCR on the multiplex PCR reads and lists one entry per CDR3 protein. The profile shows about 190,000 distinct CDR3 sequences, more than 30% of them singletons. The sample consisted of glioma tissue, nonneoplastic brain tissue, or PBMCs (not recorded which). The receptor set was obtained from a human donor with low-grade glioma or glioblastoma, undergoing nonglioma brain surgery, or in good health (not recorded which). Both conserved end residues are part of each CDR3. D genes are given only for firm matches. Size tells how often a clone was seen (once, few, many) or the class of an expanded clone, and some rows leave it out.

v_call: TRBV27; clone_size: -; d_call: TRBD2; j_call: TRBJ2-1; cdr3_aa: CASSRGLAGGLDNEQFF; cdr3_nt: TGTGCCAGCAGTCGCGGACTAGCGGGAGGGCTCGACAATGAGCAGTTCTTC
v_call: TRBV6-2/TRBV6-3; clone_size: many; d_call: -; j_call: TRBJ2-7; cdr3_aa: CASGLRGRQYF; cdr3_nt: TGTGCCAGCGGGCTTAGAGGTCGGCAGTACTTC
v_call: TRBV25-1; clone_size: many; d_call: -; j_call: TRBJ1-2; cdr3_aa: CASSEYTQGWGYTF; cdr3_nt: TGTGCCAGCAGTGAATATACGCAGGGCTGGGGCTACACCTTC
v_call: TRBV20-1; clone_size: -; d_call: TRBD1; j_call: TRBJ1-1; cdr3_aa: CSDRSGTVNTEALF; cdr3_nt: TGCAGTGATAGATCCGGGACAGTTAACACTGAAGCTTTATTT
v_call: TRBV25-1; clone_size: -; d_call: TRBD2; j_call: TRBJ2-5; cdr3_aa: CASSELTSVRERASTDTQYF; cdr3_nt: TGTGCCAGCAGTGAATTGACTAGCGTGAGGGAGAGGGCTAGCACAGATACCCAGTACTTC
v_call: TRBV5-1; clone_size: few; d_call: TRBD2; j_call: TRBJ2-5; cdr3_aa: CASRPIAGDQETQYF; cdr3_nt: TGCGCCAGCAGGCCGATAGCGGGAGACCAAGAGACCCAGTACTTC
v_call: TRBV27; clone_size: -; d_call: -; j_call: TRBJ1-2; cdr3_aa: CVSSLSPNYNYTF; cdr3_nt: TGTGTCAGCAGTTTGTCACCCAACTATAACTACACCTTC
v_call: TRBV24-1; clone_size: -; d_call: -; j_call: TRBJ2-6; cdr3_aa: CATSDGRGNSAGANVLTF; cdr3_nt: TGTGCCACCAGTGACGGCAGGGGAAACAGTGCTGGGGCCAACGTCCTGACTTTC
v_call: TRBV5-4; clone_size: many; d_call: -; j_call: TRBJ1-1; cdr3_aa: CASSPVPHRVTEAFF; cdr3_nt: TGTGCCAGCAGCCCAGTCCCGCACAGGGTCACTGAAGCTTTCTTT
v_call: TRBV20-1; clone_size: -; d_call: TRBD1; j_call: TRBJ2-3; cdr3_aa: CSAETGGGTDTQYF; cdr3_nt: TGCAGTGCTGAGACAGGGGGAGGCACAGATACGCAGTACTTT
v_call: TRBV2; clone_size: many; d_call: -; j_call: TRBJ2-2; cdr3_aa: CASSGGHSNTGELFF; cdr3_nt: TGTGCCAGCAGTGGGGGACACTCGAACACCGGGGAGCTGTTTTTT
v_call: TRBV7-2; clone_size: many; d_call: -; j_call: TRBJ2-5; cdr3_aa: CASSFASFETQYF; cdr3_nt: TGTGCCAGCAGCTTCGCTAGCTTTGAGACCCAGTACTTC
v_call: TRBV6-2/TRBV6-3; clone_size: many; d_call: -; j_call: TRBJ2-2; cdr3_aa: CASKQGVNGELFF; cdr3_nt: TGTGCCAGCAAGCAGGGCGTTAACGGGGAGCTGTTTTTT
v_call: TRBV4-1; clone_size: few; d_call: -; j_call: TRBJ1-3; cdr3_aa: CASSQVERQGGGNTIYF; cdr3_nt: TGCGCCAGCAGCCAAGTGGAGAGGCAGGGAGGAGGAAACACCATATATTTT
v_call: TRBV5-4; clone_size: once; d_call: -; j_call: TRBJ2-1; cdr3_aa: CASSPAGTPYNEQFF; cdr3_nt: TGTGCCAGCAGCCCCGCGGGTACTCCTTACAATGAGCAGTTCTTC
v_call: TRBV10-3; clone_size: many; d_call: -; j_call: TRBJ2-5; cdr3_aa: CAITRDSQETQYF; cdr3_nt: TGTGCCATCACCCGGGACTCCCAAGAGACCCAGTACTTC
v_call: TRBV9; clone_size: -; d_call: TRBD2; j_call: TRBJ2-7; cdr3_aa: CASSLTLAGGESYEQYF; cdr3_nt: TGTGCCAGCAGCCTAACGCTAGCGGGAGGTGAAAGCTACGAGCAGTACTTC
v_call: TRBV6-1; clone_size: many; d_call: -; j_call: TRBJ2-2; cdr3_aa: CASRMTSKVGGELFF; cdr3_nt: TGTGCCAGCAGGATGACTAGTAAGGTCGGCGGGGAGCTGTTTTTT
v_call: TRBV29-1; clone_size: few; d_call: TRBD2; j_call: TRBJ2-3; cdr3_aa: CSVLAGGMVTQYF; cdr3_nt: TGCAGCGTACTAGCGGGAGGAATGGTTACGCAGTATTTT
v_call: TRBV12-3/TRBV12-4; clone_size: -; d_call: TRBD2; j_call: TRBJ2-6; cdr3_aa: CASSLGLAGSGANVLTF; cdr3_nt: TGTGCCAGCAGTTTAGGTTTAGCGGGAAGTGGGGCCAACGTCCTGACTTTC
v_call: TRBV20-1; clone_size: once; d_call: TRBD1; j_call: TRBJ2-6; cdr3_aa: CSARSGTGSSGANILTF; cdr3_nt: TGCAGTGCTAGGTCCGGGACAGGGTCCTCTGGGGCCAACATCCTGACTTTC
v_call: TRBV6-9; clone_size: -; d_call: -; j_call: TRBJ2-7; cdr3_aa: CSSITGTWASYEQYF; cdr3_nt: TGTTCCAGCATTACCGGGACATGGGCGTCCTACGAGCAGTACTTC
v_call: TRBV5-1; clone_size: -; d_call: TRBD2; j_call: TRBJ2-1; cdr3_aa: CASSPAFSGRAEQFF; cdr3_nt: TGCGCCAGCAGCCCTGCCTTTAGCGGGAGGGCAGAGCAGTTCTTC
v_call: TRBV6-1; clone_size: many; d_call: -; j_call: TRBJ2-3; cdr3_aa: CASRRTGPQTDTQYF; cdr3_nt: TGTGCCAGCAGGCGCACAGGGCCCCAAACAGATACGCAGTATTTT
v_call: TRBV15; clone_size: many; d_call: -; j_call: TRBJ1-1; cdr3_aa: CATSRDFGTTTEAFF; cdr3_nt: TGTGCCACCAGCAGAGATTTCGGGACGACTACTGAAGCTTTCTTT
v_call: TRBV27; clone_size: -; d_call: TRBD1; j_call: TRBJ1-5; cdr3_aa: CASSSGTGINQPQHF; cdr3_nt: TGTGCCAGCTCGTCCGGGACAGGGATCAATCAGCCCCAGCATTTT
v_call: TRBV18; clone_size: once; d_call: TRBD1; j_call: TRBJ1-1; cdr3_aa: CASSLNTGEGTKAFF; cdr3_nt: TGTGCCAGCTCACTAAACACAGGGGAGGGCACTAAAGCTTTCTTT
v_call: TRBV7-9; clone_size: once; d_call: TRBD1; j_call: TRBJ2-7; cdr3_aa: CASRPRTGSSYEQYF; cdr3_nt: TGTGCCAGCAGACCAAGGACAGGGAGCTCCTACGAGCAGTACTTC
v_call: TRBV2; clone_size: many; d_call: -; j_call: TRBJ1-6; cdr3_aa: CASSESLPTYNSPLHF; cdr3_nt: TGTGCCAGCAGTGAATCACTCCCGACTTATAATTCACCCCTCCACTTT
v_call: TRBV4-1; clone_size: -; d_call: TRBD2; j_call: TRBJ2-1; cdr3_aa: CASSQESSGRALGEQFF; cdr3_nt: TGCGCCAGCAGCCAAGAGTCTAGCGGGAGGGCCCTTGGTGAGCAGTTCTTC
v_call: TRBV10-3; clone_size: many; d_call: -; j_call: TRBJ1-1; cdr3_aa: CAISEPTKGAVNTEAFF; cdr3_nt: TGTGCCATCAGTGAGCCGACGAAAGGGGCGGTGAACACTGAAGCTTTCTTT
v_call: TRBV19; clone_size: -; d_call: TRBD1; j_call: TRBJ1-2; cdr3_aa: CASTLGQEGGYTF; cdr3_nt: TGTGCCAGTACCCTGGGACAGGAGGGTGGCTACACCTTC
v_call: TRBV15; clone_size: -; d_call: TRBD1; j_call: TRBJ1-2; cdr3_aa: CAPSRDAGTGFYGDTF; cdr3_nt: TGTGCCCCCAGCAGAGATGCCGGGACAGGGTTTTATGGCGACACCTTC
v_call: TRBV20-1; clone_size: -; d_call: -; j_call: TRBJ2-1; cdr3_aa: CSASTRRDYNEQFF; cdr3_nt: TGCAGTGCCAGCACCCGCCGGGACTACAATGAGCAGTTCTTC
v_call: TRBV28; clone_size: -; d_call: TRBD1; j_call: TRBJ1-3; cdr3_aa: CASRQTGELSGNIIYF; cdr3_nt: TGTGCCAGCAGGCAGACAGGGGAACTCTCTGGAAACATCATATATTTT
v_call: TRBV6-1; clone_size: -; d_call: -; j_call: TRBJ2-3; cdr3_aa: CASIVTQGQADTQYF; cdr3_nt: TGTGCCAGCATCGTCACGCAGGGGCAAGCAGATACGCAGTATTTT
v_call: TRBV6-1; clone_size: medium-sized; d_call: -; j_call: TRBJ1-1; cdr3_aa: CATGGQRGEAFF; cdr3_nt: TGTGCCACAGGAGGACAGAGGGGTGAAGCTTTCTTT
v_call: TRBV12-3/TRBV12-4; clone_size: -; d_call: -; j_call: TRBJ1-2; cdr3_aa: CASHDRRDYYGYTF; cdr3_nt: TGTGCCAGCCACGACCGGCGGGATTACTATGGCTACACCTTC
v_call: TRBV19; clone_size: few; d_call: -; j_call: TRBJ1-5; cdr3_aa: CASSIGGRQINQPQHF; cdr3_nt: TGTGCCAGTAGTATAGGGGGGCGGCAGATCAATCAGCCCCAGCATTTT
v_call: TRBV12-3/TRBV12-4; clone_size: many; d_call: TRBD2; j_call: TRBJ2-7; cdr3_aa: CASSSRLAGAREQYF; cdr3_nt: TGTGCCAGCAGCAGCCGACTAGCGGGAGCTCGAGAGCAGTACTTC
v_call: TRBV12-3/TRBV12-4; clone_size: -; d_call: -; j_call: TRBJ1-3; cdr3_aa: CAGSPSGGYSGNTIYF; cdr3_nt: TGTGCCGGCAGTCCGTCCGGGGGGTACTCTGGAAACACCATATATTTT
v_call: TRBV4-1; clone_size: many; d_call: -; j_call: TRBJ1-1; cdr3_aa: CASSQPFWGTNTEAFF; cdr3_nt: TGCGCCAGCAGCCAACCCTTTTGGGGAACGAACACTGAAGCTTTCTTT
v_call: TRBV19; clone_size: many; d_call: TRBD2; j_call: TRBJ2-1; cdr3_aa: CASTQTSPGFEQFF; cdr3_nt: TGTGCCAGTACTCAGACTAGCCCAGGCTTTGAGCAGTTCTTC
v_call: TRBV27; clone_size: many; d_call: -; j_call: TRBJ2-5; cdr3_aa: CASSLSWGTKETQYF; cdr3_nt: TGTGCCAGCAGTTTATCTTGGGGGACCAAAGAGACCCAGTACTTC
v_call: TRBV9; clone_size: -; d_call: -; j_call: TRBJ2-3; cdr3_aa: CASSVSLSGGSTDTQYF; cdr3_nt: TGTGCCAGCAGCGTATCCCTTTCCGGGGGTAGCACAGATACGCAGTATTTT
v_call: TRBV4-2; clone_size: many; d_call: -; j_call: TRBJ1-4; cdr3_aa: CASSRGQIGEKLFF; cdr3_nt: TGTGCCAGCTCCCGGGGTCAGATAGGGGAAAAACTGTTTTTT
v_call: TRBV7-2; clone_size: many; d_call: -; j_call: TRBJ2-3; cdr3_aa: CASSFQQGPSTDTQYF; cdr3_nt: TGTGCCAGCAGCTTCCAGCAGGGGCCTAGCACAGATACGCAGTATTTT
v_call: TRBV27; clone_size: -; d_call: TRBD2; j_call: TRBJ2-3; cdr3_aa: CASSALLAGGDTQYF; cdr3_nt: TGTGCCAGCAGTGCCCTACTAGCGGGAGGAGATACGCAGTATTTT
v_call: TRBV7-2; clone_size: many; d_call: TRBD2; j_call: TRBJ2-1; cdr3_aa: CASSPSRTSGSSFF; cdr3_nt: TGTGCCAGCAGCCCAAGCCGGACTAGCGGGAGTAGTTTCTTC
v_call: TRBV7-2; clone_size: -; d_call: TRBD2; j_call: TRBJ2-3; cdr3_aa: CASSRRTSGRGTDTQYF; cdr3_nt: TGTGCCAGCAGCCGAAGGACTAGCGGGAGGGGCACAGATACGCAGTATTTT
v_call: TRBV7-9; clone_size: many; d_call: TRBD2; j_call: TRBJ2-1; cdr3_aa: CASSSRLLAGVSEQFF; cdr3_nt: TGTGCCAGCAGCTCCCGGCTCCTAGCGGGAGTGAGTGAGCAGTTCTTC
v_call: TRBV6-1; clone_size: many; d_call: TRBD2; j_call: TRBJ2-5; cdr3_aa: CASSLSGRGGQETQYF; cdr3_nt: TGTGCCAGCAGTCTTAGCGGGAGAGGTGGGCAAGAGACCCAGTACTTC
v_call: TRBV19; clone_size: few; d_call: -; j_call: TRBJ2-3; cdr3_aa: CASSIGAATDTQYF; cdr3_nt: TGTGCCAGTAGTATCGGGGCAGCCACAGATACGCAGTATTTT
v_call: TRBV11-3; clone_size: few; d_call: TRBD1; j_call: TRBJ1-5; cdr3_aa: CASSLVSQDRDGQYQPQHF; cdr3_nt: TGTGCCAGCAGCTTAGTTTCCCAGGACAGGGACGGGCAATATCAGCCCCAGCATTTT
v_call: TRBV6-4; clone_size: many; d_call: -; j_call: TRBJ2-1; cdr3_aa: CASSEGTSYEQFF; cdr3_nt: TGTGCCAGCAGTGAAGGAACTTCCTACGAGCAGTTCTTC